Below are 16 T cell receptor beta chains sequenced from a single sample in a study of OX40 agonist ivuxolimab in advanced cancers. Assay: immunoSEQ multiplex PCR; the TCRdb copy retains only in-frame clones and omits some. This table holds some 39,000 clones, around 90% found once. The starting material was CD4+ or CD8+ T cells sorted from blood, obtained in a trial of the OX40 agonist ivuxolimab. The origin of the receptors is an adult with an advanced solid tumor such as melanoma, head and neck, liver or kidney cancer.

This chain connects TRBV5-8 to TRBJ2-1, with a weak D call TRBD2 (5 bases). V was clipped by 7 bases and J by 6 bases, with 20 bases between them. The germline V gene encodes CDR1 SGHTS and CDR2 YDEGEE. The CDR3 loop spans 15 amino acids. The chain's CDR3 is CASGVVRAATNEQFF. CDR3 in DNA: TGTGCCAGCGGCGTCGTACGAGCGGCTACCAATGAGCAGTTCTTC.

This clone showed up just once. V gene TRBV11-3 combines with J gene TRBJ2-1, with TRBD2 matching 14 bases. V shed 4 bases and J 10 bases; nucleotides not matched to a gene: 3. This CDR3 is built from 14 residues. Germline CDR1 is SGHNT and CDR2 is YENEEA. The CDR3 spells CASSSGLAGAEQFF. In nucleotides, the CDR3 is TGTGCCAGCAGCTCGGGACTAGCGGGAGCAGAGCAGTTCTTC.

J is TRBJ1-3 and V is TRBV12-5, with 7 bases matching TRBD1. Germline assignment: CDR1 LGHNT and CDR2 FRNRAP. The CDR3 consists of 15 residues. V shed 5 bases and J 5 bases; nucleotides not matched to a gene: 9. CDR3 DNA sequence: TGTGCTAGTGGTAGAAAGACAGGGAGGAGAAACACCATATATTTT. Translated: CASGRKTGRRNTIYF.

This clone has just one count. The chain combines TRBV7-3 with TRBJ2-5, with 10 bases lining up with TRBD1. The CDR3 extends over 14 amino acids. In germline, CDR1 is SGHTA, CDR2 FQGTGA. Germline trimming cut 5 bases from V and 3 bases from J; bases unmatched to any gene: 3. CDR3 amino acids: CASSPTGGEETQYF. The CDR3, as DNA: TGTGCCAGCAGCCCGACAGGGGGCGAAGAGACCCAGTACTTC.

The chain has TRBV15 and TRBJ1-5; weak D call: TRBD1 (6 bases). Trimming took off 2 bases at V and 6 bases at J, with 14 bases between the two ends. The CDR3 contains 15 residues. Per the germline V gene, CDR1 is LNHNV and CDR2 is YYDKDF (reference sequence). The CDR3 here is CATSRTPGATQPQHF. CDR3 in DNA: TGTGCCACCAGCAGAACCCCGGGGGCCACTCAGCCCCAGCATTTT.

The gene calls are TRBV30 and TRBJ2-7; D not certain. The CDR3 covers 11 residues. Trimming took 3 bases from V and 7 from J, leaving 10 bases between them. Germline CDR1 is GTSNPN and CDR2 is SVGIG (reference sequence). In DNA form, the CDR3 reads TGTGCCTGGAGCCCCGGTGGGGAGCAGTACTTC. It encodes CAWSPGGEQYF.

The chain joins TRBV28 to TRBJ1-3, with 7 bases fitting TRBD1. Trimming at V came to 3 bases and at J to 2 bases, leaving 7 bases not matched to a gene. CDR3 length: 16 residues. Germline V gene sequence: CDR1 MDHEN, CDR2 SYDVKM. The CDR3 here is CASSFYSGQAGNTIYF. Written as DNA, the CDR3 is TGTGCCAGCAGTTTCTATTCCGGACAGGCTGGAAACACCATATATTTT.

The chain joins TRBV5-1 to TRBJ1-6, with unresolved D. CDR1 and CDR2 from the germline V gene are SGHRS and YFSETQ. The CDR3 contains 15 residues. The ends were cut back, 0 bases at V and 6 bases at J, with 10 bases in the middle. The CDR3 sequence: CASSLAGPGNSPLHF. The CDR3 bases are TGCGCCAGCAGCTTGGCGGGTCCTGGTAATTCACCCCTCCACTTT.

This rearrangement joins TRBV27 to TRBJ2-7, with a possible D match to TRBD2 (6 bases). V was pared by 3 bases and J by 2 bases, with 14 bases between. This CDR3 comprises 15 residues. Germline V gives CDR1 MNHEY, CDR2 SMNVEV (reference sequence). This CDR3 is CASSFGSPFTYEQYF. Written as DNA, the CDR3 is TGTGCCAGCAGTTTCGGGAGTCCTTTTACCTACGAGCAGTACTTC.

This chain uses TRBV7-3 with TRBJ2-3; 16 positions match TRBD2. The V gene's germline CDR1 is SGHTA and CDR2 FQGTGA. The trim removed 5 bases at V and 3 bases at J, leaving 5 bases unmatched. The CDR3 has 17 amino acids. The CDR3 protein is CASSPGLAGGWTDTQYF. The CDR3 nucleotides are TGTGCCAGCAGCCCGGGACTAGCGGGAGGGTGGACAGATACGCAGTATTTT.

The V and J genes are TRBV19 and TRBJ2-7; TRBD1 matches at 7 bases. J lost 6 bases, V lost 7 bases, and 12 bases had no gene match. Germline V gene data show CDR1 as LNHDA and CDR2 as SQIVND (reference sequence). This CDR3 is built from 14 residues. The CDR3 protein is CASTAGTAVSEQYF. The CDR3 nucleotides are TGTGCCAGTACTGCCGGGACAGCGGTGTCCGAGCAGTACTTC.

The rearrangement links TRBV2 to TRBJ2-7; weak D call: TRBD2 (5 bases). This CDR3 spans 18 amino acids. Germline CDR1 SNHLY, CDR2 FYNNEI. Deletions cut 3 bases from V and 2 bases from J, with 23 bases between. CDR3: CASSELIKGGSRAYEQYF. Here the CDR3 DNA reads TGTGCCAGCAGTGAGTTAATTAAGGGCGGGTCTCGAGCCTACGAGCAGTACTTC.

The rearrangement joins TRBV9 to TRBJ2-2, with a tentative D call TRBD2 (5 bases). Trimming took off 4 bases at V and 4 bases at J, with 20 bases between the two ends. This CDR3 has 17 amino acids. Germline CDR1 is SGDLS and CDR2 is YYNGEE. The CDR3 region is CASSFPTRARGTGELFF. CDR3 DNA sequence: TGTGCCAGCAGCTTTCCGACTCGGGCCCGGGGCACCGGGGAGCTGTTTTTT.

This sequence joins TRBV6-1 and TRBJ1-2; 8 positions match TRBD1. The CDR3 spans 14 residues. In germline, CDR1 is MNHNS, CDR2 SASEGT. J lost 0 bases, V lost 8 bases, and 5 bases had no gene match. The CDR3 nucleotides are TGTGCCAGCGGTGGGACAGGCACTAACTATGGCTACACCTTC. Translated, it gives CASGGTGTNYGYTF.

This chain joins TRBV18 and TRBJ1-3, with 7 bases matching TRBD1. The CDR3 has 16 amino acids. The junction had 7 bases not matched to a gene; V was cut back by 3 bases and J by 2 bases. CDR1 KGHSH and CDR2 LQKENI come from the germline V gene. The CDR3 DNA follows: TGTGCCAGCTCACCTGAGACAGGGCTGGCTGGAAACACCATATATTTT. Its translation is CASSPETGLAGNTIYF.

V and J are TRBV11-3 and TRBJ2-2, with D uncertain. Trimming removed 5 bases at V and 5 bases at J, with 12 bases between. CDR1 is SGHNT, CDR2 YENEEA, per germline. This CDR3 is built from 14 residues. The CDR3 region has the DNA TGTGCCAGCAGCCCGCACCGACTGACCGGGGAGCTGTTTTTT. It codes for CASSPHRLTGELFF. The full variable domain, completed using reference TRBV11-3 and TRBJ2-2, is EAGVVQSPRYKIIEKKQPVAFWCNPISGHNTLYWYLQNLGQGPELLIRYENEEAVDDSQLPKDRFSAERLKGVDSTLKIQPAELGDSAVYLCASSPHRLTGELFFGEGSRLTVL.